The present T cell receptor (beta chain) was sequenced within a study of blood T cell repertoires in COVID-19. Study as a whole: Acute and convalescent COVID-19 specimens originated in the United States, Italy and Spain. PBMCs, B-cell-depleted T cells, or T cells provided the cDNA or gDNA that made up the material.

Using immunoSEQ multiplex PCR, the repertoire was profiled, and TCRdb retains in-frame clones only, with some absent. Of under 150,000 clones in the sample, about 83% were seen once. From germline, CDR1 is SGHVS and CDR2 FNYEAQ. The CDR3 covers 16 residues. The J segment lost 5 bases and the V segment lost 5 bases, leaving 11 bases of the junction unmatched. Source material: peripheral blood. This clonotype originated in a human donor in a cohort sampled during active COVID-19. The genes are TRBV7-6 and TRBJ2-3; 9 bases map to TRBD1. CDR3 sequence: CASSPGTGIVGDTQYF. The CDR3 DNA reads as TGTGCCAGCAGCCCAGGGACAGGGATTGTTGGAGATACGCAGTATTTT. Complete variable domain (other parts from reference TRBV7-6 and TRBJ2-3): GAGVSQSPRYKVTKRGQDVALRCDPISGHVSLYWYRQALGQGPEFLTYFNYEAQQDKSGLPNDRFSAERPEGSISTLTIQRTEQRDSAMYRCASSPGTGIVGDTQYFGPGTRLTVL.